This T cell receptor beta chain is from a study of radiation and T cells in renal cell carcinoma. Described time point: blood 4 weeks post-SBRT, at nephrectomy. The sample's treatment: 15 Gy SBRT to primary tumor, nephrectomy 4 weeks later. Nephrectomy followed 15 Gy stereotactic body radiation by 4 weeks. Measured with immunoSEQ multiplex PCR; TCRdb has only the in-frame clones, and not every one. The repertoire holds tens of thousands of clones, around 85% seen once, with approximately 33% in the top ten. Germline CDR1 reads SGHRS; CDR2 reads YFSETQ. There are 21 residues in the CDR3. Trimming removed 0 bases at V and 0 bases at J, with 25 bases between.

The rearrangement uses TRBV5-1 and TRBJ1-5; tentatively, D is TRBD1 (6 bases). The receptor's source is a man between 60 and 70 years old with renal cell carcinoma. The sample was blood, taken from a patient whose treatment included radiotherapy and nephrectomy. CDR3 nucleotide sequence: TGCGCCAGCAGCTTGGTACCGACAGGCTCCAACCCACGTTATAGCAATCAGCCCCAGCATTTT. It translates to CASSLVPTGSNPRYSNQPQHF.